The present TCR beta chain was sequenced within a study of CD8 T cells in ankylosing spondylitis. Findings of the study overall: Disease-linked clones, CD8+, were relatively rare in peripheral blood. Ankylosing spondylitis blood seemed to carry a telltale TCR beta motif made of several highly homologous variants. Researchers reportedly found disease-linked clones significantly enriched in matched ankylosing spondylitis synovial fluid.

5'-RACE, quantitative and with molecular barcodes, yielded the TCR beta libraries. TCRdb itself ran the 5' RACE reads through MiXCR, one entry per CDR3 protein. The repertoire consists of around 210,000 distinct CDR3 sequences, with approximately 8.4% occurring once and the leading ten covering around 4.9%. This clonotype was detected many times. Its target is not known. Germline V CDR1 and CDR2: SGHRS, YFSETQ. Trimming took off 1 base at V and 5 bases at J, with 3 bases between the two ends. The length of the CDR3 is 12 residues. The TCR originated in a female donor with ankylosing spondylitis or in good health (not recorded which). The specimen sequenced was blood, either unsorted or a sorted T cell fraction (not recorded which). The V call is TRBV5-1, the J call TRBJ1-4; D gene unclear. The CDR3 DNA is TGCGCCAGCAGCTTGCAGAATGAAAAACTGTTTTTT. This encodes CASSLQNEKLFF.